This T cell receptor beta chain was recovered during a study of technical replicates of blood from a few donors. Produced via immunoSEQ multiplex PCR; TCRdb's table is partial and in-frame only. The data hold approximately 76,000 clones, with just over 85% observed a single time. Trimming shortened V by 5 bases and J by 3 bases, and 22 bases separated the two germline ends. Germline V gives CDR1 SEHNR, CDR2 FQNEAQ (reference sequence). The CDR3 loop spans 18 amino acids. This TCR was recovered from a human donor in good health. Some clones in this sample may be carry-over from other donors' samples. The rearrangement links TRBV7-9 to TRBJ2-2; TRBD1 is a possible D gene (5 bases). Sequencing was done on a sample of PBMCs. In DNA, the CDR3 is TGTGCCAGCAGCATACGTGCCGGACATAAAGTTTACACCGGGGAGCTGTTTTTT. Amino acid sequence: CASSIRAGHKVYTGELFF.